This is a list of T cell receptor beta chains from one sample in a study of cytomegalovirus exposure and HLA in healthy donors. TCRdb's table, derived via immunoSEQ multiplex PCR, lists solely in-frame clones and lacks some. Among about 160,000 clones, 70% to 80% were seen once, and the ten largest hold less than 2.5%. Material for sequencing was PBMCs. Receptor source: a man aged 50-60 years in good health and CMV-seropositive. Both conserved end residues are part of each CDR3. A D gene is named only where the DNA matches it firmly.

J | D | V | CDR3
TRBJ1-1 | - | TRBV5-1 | CASSLGAGGEAEAFF
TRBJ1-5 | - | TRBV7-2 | CASSSLNNQPQHF
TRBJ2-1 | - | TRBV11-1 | CASSLGRGAIRYEQFF
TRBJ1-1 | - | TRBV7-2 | CASSLAGPIRAEAFF
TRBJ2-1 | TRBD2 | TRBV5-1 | CASSLAGDYNEQFF
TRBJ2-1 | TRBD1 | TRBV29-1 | CSVGQGRDEQFF
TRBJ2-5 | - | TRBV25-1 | CASSEYPTDQETQYF
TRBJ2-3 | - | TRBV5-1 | CASSLAGHNTDTQYF
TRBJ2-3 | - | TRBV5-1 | CASSLGQYTDTQYF
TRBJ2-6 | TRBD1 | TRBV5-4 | CASSFDRGVSGANVLTF
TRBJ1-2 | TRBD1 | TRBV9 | CASSVEGQGVVGYTF
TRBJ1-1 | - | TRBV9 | CASSVGGSPPGTEAFF
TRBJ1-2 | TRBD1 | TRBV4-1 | CASSQGFDRGNYGYTF
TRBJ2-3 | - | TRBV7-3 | CASSSSGGRTDTQYF
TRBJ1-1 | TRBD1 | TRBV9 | CASSVGKGASTEAFF
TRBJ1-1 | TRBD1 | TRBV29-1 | CSLSGTGVGEAFF
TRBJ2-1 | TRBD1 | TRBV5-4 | CATTGRQGAFNEQFF
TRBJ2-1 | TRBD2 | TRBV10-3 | CAISESGGGENEQFF
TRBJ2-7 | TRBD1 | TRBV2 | CASSEVGTGGAEQYF
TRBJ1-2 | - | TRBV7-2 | CASSPTMEDGYTF
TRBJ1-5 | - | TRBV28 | CASSPPFEPQHF
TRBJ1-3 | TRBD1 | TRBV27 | CASSPRDRGLGSGNTIYF
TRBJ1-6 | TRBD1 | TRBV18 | CASSPVLPTMGQKRPLHF
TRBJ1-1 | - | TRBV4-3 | CASSQDLGTQNTEAFF
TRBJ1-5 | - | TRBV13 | CASSLGQVNQPQHF
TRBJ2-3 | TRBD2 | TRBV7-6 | CASSLGSGGSRDTQYF
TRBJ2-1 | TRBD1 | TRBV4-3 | CASSQERDRGRGEQFF
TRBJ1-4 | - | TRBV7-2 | CASSIPGSEKLFF
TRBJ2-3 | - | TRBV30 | CAWSSESTDTQYF
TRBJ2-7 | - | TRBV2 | CASGRTAYEQYF
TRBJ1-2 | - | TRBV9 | CASSVAPGSINFNYGYTF
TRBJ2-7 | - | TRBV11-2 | CASSAANSPYEQYF
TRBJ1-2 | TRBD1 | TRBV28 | CASSLDRGLYGYTF
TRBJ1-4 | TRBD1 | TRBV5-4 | CASSLGGQEVREKLFF
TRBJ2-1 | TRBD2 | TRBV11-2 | CASSQAGGASNEQFF
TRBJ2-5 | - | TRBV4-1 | CASSQDAGSQETQYF
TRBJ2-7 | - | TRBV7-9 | CASSLAAASGEQYF
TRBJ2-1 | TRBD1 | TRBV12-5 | CASGWGQGYNEQFF
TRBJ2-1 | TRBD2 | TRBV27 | CASRPPRLAGGYYNEQFF
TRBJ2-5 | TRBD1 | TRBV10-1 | CASSEFGTGARETQYF
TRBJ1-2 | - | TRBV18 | CASSLGSAGLDGYTF
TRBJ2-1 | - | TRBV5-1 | CASIPTPDSGLSNEQFF